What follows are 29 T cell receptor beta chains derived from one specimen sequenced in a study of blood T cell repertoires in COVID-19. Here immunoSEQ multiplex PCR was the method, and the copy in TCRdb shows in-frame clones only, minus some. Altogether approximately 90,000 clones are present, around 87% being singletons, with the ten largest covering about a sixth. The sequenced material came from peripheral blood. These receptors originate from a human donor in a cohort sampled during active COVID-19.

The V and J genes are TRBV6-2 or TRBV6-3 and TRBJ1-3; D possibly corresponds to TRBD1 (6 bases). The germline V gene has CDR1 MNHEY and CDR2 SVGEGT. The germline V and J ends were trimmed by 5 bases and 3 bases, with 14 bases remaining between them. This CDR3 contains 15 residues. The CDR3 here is CASSPRGSIGNTIYF. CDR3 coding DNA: TGTGCCAGCAGTCCCAGGGGTTCGATTGGAAACACCATATATTTT.

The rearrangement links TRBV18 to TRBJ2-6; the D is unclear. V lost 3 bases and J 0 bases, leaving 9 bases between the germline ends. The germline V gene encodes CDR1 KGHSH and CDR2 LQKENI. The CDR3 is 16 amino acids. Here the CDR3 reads CASSPIASSGANVLTF. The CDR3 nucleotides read TGTGCCAGCTCACCCATAGCTAGCTCTGGGGCCAACGTCCTGACTTTC.

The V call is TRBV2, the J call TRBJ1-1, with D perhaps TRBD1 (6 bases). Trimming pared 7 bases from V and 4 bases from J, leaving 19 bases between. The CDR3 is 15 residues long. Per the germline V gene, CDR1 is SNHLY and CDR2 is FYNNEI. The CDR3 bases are TGTGCCAGCAACCTTATTGGGGGGGGCCCCACTGAAGCTTTCTTT. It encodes CASNLIGGGPTEAFF.

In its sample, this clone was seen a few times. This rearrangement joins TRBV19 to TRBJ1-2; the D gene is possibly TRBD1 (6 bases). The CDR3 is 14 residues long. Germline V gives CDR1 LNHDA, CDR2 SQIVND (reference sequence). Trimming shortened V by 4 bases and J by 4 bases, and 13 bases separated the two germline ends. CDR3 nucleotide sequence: TGTGCCAGTAGTACAGGACAGTTGGCCTATGGCTACACCTTC. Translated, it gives CASSTGQLAYGYTF.

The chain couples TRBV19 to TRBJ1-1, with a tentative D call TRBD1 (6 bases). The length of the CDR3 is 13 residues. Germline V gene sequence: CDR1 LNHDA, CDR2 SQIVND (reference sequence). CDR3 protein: CAILGRGSTEAFF. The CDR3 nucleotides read TGTGCGATCCTGGGCAGGGGAAGTACTGAAGCTTTCTTT.

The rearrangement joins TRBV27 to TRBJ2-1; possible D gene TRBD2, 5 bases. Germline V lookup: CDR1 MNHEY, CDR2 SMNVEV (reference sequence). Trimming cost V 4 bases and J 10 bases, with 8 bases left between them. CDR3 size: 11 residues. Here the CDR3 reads CASSWSGEQFF. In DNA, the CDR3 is TGTGCCAGCAGTTGGTCGGGGGAGCAGTTCTTC.

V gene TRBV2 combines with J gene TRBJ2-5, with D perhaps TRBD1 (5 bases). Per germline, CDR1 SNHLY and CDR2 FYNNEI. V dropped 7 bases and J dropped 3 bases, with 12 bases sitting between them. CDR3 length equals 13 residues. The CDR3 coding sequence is TGTGCCAGCACAAGGGGTCCAGAAGAGACCCAGTACTTC. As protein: CASTRGPEETQYF.

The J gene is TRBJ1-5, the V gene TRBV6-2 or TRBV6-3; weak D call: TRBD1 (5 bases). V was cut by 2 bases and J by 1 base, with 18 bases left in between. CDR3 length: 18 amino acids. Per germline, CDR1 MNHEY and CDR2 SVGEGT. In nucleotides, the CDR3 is TGTGCCAGCAGTTACCAACTTCAGGGTCTGGTGAGCAATCAGCCCCAGCATTTT. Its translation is CASSYQLQGLVSNQPQHF.

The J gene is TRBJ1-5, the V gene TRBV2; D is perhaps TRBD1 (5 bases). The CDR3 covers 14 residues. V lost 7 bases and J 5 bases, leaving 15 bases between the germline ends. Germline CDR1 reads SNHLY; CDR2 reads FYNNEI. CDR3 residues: CASKKDPGDQPQHF. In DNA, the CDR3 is TGTGCCAGCAAAAAAGACCCGGGGGATCAGCCCCAGCATTTT.

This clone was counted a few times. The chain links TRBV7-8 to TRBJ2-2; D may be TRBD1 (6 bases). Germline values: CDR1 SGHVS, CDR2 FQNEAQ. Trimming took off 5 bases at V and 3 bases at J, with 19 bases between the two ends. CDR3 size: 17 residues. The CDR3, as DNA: TGTGCCAGCAGCCCTAGGGGGATTGTGGAACACACCGGGGAGCTGTTTTTT. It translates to CASSPRGIVEHTGELFF.

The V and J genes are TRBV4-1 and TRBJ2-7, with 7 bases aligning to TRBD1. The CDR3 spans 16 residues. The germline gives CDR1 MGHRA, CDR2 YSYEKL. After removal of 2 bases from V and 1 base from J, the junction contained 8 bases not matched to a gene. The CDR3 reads CASSQWGGTASYEQYF. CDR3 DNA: TGCGCCAGCAGCCAATGGGGTGGGACAGCATCCTACGAGCAGTACTTC.

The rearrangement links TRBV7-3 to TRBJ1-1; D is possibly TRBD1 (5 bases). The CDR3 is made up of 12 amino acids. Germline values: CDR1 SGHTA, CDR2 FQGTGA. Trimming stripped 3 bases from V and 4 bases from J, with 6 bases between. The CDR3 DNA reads TGTGCCAGCAGCTTTACAGGCACTGAAGCTTTCTTT. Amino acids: CASSFTGTEAFF.

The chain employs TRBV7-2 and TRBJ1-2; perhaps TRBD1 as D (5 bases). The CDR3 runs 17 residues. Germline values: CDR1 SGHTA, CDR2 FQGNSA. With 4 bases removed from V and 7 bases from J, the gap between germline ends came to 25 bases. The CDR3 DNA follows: TGTGCCAGCAGCTCAAATATTTTGACAGCAAGATTAACTGGCTACACCTTC. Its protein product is CASSSNILTARLTGYTF.

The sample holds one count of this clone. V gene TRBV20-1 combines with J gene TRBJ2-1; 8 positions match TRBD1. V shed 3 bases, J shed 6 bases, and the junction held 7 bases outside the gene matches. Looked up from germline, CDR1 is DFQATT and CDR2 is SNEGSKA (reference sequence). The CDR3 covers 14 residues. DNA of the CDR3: TGCAGTGCTAGTAACAGGGGGTCGGGCAATGAGCAGTTCTTC. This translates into CSASNRGSGNEQFF.

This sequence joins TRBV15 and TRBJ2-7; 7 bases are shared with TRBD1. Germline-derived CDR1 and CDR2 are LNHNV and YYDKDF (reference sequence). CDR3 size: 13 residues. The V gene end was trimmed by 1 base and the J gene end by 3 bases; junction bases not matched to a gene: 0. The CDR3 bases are TGTGCCACCAGCAGAGGGGACAGCTACGAGCAGTACTTC. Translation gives CATSRGDSYEQYF.

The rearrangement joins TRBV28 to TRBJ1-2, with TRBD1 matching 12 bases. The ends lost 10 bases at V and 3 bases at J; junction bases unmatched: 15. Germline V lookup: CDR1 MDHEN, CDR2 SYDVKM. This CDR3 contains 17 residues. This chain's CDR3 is CATRPSSGTGGYYGYTF. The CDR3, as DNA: TGTGCCACACGCCCCAGTTCCGGGACAGGGGGCTACTATGGCTACACCTTC.

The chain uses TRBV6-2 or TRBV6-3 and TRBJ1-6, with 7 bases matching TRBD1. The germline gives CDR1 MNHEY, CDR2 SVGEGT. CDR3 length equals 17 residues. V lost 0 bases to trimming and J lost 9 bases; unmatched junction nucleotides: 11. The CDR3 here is CASSYSSLWDSRSPLHF. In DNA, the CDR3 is TGTGCCAGCAGTTACTCGAGCCTTTGGGACAGTCGTTCACCCCTCCACTTT.

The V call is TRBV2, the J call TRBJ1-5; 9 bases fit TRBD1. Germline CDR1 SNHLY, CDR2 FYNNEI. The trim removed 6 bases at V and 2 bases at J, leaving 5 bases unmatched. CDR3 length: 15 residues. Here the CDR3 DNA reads TGTGCCAGCAGGAGGACAGGGGACGGCAATCAGCCCCAGCATTTT. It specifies CASRRTGDGNQPQHF.

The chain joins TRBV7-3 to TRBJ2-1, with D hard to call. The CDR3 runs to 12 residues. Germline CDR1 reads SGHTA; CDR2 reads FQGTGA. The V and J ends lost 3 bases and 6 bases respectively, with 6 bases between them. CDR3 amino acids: CASSLSANEQFF. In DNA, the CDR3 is TGTGCCAGCAGCTTGAGCGCCAATGAGCAGTTCTTC.

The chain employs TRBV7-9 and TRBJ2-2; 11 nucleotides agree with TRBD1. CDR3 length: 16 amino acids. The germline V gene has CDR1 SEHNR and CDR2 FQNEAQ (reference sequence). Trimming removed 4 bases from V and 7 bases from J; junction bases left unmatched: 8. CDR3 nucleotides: TGTGCCAGCAGCTCTCCGGGACAGGGGGGTCACGGGGAGCTGTTTTTT. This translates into CASSSPGQGGHGELFF.

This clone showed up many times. The CDR3 loop reads CASSSPQGPPYEQYF. In nucleotides, the CDR3 is TGTGCCAGCAGCTCCCCACAGGGTCCCCCCTACGAGCAGTACTTC. The chain uses TRBV7-9 and TRBJ2-7; D is possibly TRBD1 (6 bases). CDR1 is SEHNR, CDR2 FQNEAQ, per germline (reference sequence). V was shortened by 4 bases and J by 2 bases, with 15 bases between the two germline ends. The CDR3 runs to 15 residues. The full variable domain, its missing parts supplied by reference TRBV7-9 and TRBJ2-7, is DTGVSQNPRHKITKRGQNVTFRCDPISEHNRLYWYRQTLGQGPEFLTYFQNEAQLEKSRLLSDRFSAERPKGSFSTLEIQRTEQGDSAMYLCASSSPQGPPYEQYFGPGTRLTVT.

The DNA for the CDR3 is TGTGCCAGCAGCCCAGCTCCTAGCGCGGGGGGGCCCTACAATGAGCAGTTCTTC. This sequence encodes CASSPAPSAGGPYNEQFF. The chain uses TRBV13 and TRBJ2-1; the match to TRBD2 covers 9 bases. After removal of 5 bases from V and 2 bases from J, the junction contained 13 bases not matched to a gene. CDR3 length: 18 amino acids. Germline loops: CDR1 PRHDT, CDR2 FYEKMQ (reference sequence).

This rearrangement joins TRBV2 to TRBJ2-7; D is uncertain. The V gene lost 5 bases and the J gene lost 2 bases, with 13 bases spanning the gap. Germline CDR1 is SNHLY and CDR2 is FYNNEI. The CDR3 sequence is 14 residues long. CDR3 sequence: CASSHPLRAYEQYF. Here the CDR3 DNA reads TGTGCCAGCAGTCACCCGCTACGGGCCTACGAGCAGTACTTC.

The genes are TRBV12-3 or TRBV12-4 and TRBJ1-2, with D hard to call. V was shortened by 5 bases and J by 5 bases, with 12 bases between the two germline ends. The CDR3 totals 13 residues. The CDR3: CASSTEGGYGYTF. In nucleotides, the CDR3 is TGTGCCAGCAGTACCGAGGGCGGGTATGGCTACACCTTC.

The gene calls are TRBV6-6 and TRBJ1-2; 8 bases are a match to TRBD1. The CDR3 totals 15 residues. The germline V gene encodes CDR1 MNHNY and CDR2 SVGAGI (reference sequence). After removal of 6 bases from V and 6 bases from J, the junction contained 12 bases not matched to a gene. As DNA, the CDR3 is TGTGCCAGCAGACCCTTGCCCGACAGGGGAGATGGCTACACCTTC. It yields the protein CASRPLPDRGDGYTF.

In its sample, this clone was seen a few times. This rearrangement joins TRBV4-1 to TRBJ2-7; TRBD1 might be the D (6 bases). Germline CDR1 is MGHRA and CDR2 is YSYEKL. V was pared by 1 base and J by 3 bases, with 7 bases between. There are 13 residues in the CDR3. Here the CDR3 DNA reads TGCGCCAGCAGCCAAGGACAGGACTACGAGCAGTACTTC. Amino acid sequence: CASSQGQDYEQYF.

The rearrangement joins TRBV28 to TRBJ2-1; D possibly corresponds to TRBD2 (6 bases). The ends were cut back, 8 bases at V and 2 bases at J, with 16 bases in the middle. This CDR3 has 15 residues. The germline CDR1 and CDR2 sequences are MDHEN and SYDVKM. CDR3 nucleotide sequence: TGTGCCAGCCGGCCTCGGGACTCAACCTACAATGAGCAGTTCTTC. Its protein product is CASRPRDSTYNEQFF.

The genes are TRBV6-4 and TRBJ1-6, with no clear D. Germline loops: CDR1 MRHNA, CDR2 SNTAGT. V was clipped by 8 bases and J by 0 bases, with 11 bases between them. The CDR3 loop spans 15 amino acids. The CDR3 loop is CASPCRSSYNSPLHF. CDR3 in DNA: TGTGCCAGCCCTTGTCGGAGCTCCTATAATTCACCCCTCCACTTT.

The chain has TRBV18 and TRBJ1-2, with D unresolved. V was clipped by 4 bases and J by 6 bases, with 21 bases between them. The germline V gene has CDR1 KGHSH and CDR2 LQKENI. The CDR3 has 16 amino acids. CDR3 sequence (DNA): TGTGCCAGCTCACAACTTTCTCTGACCCGGGAGAATGGCTACACCTTC. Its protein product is CASSQLSLTRENGYTF.